The T cell receptor beta chain described here comes from a study of T-cell memory formation after mild COVID-19. The study's findings and limits: The authors left the SARS-CoV-2 specificity of second-wave clones peaking on day 37 unconfirmed. CD4/CD8 balance held among clones contracting day 15 to 85, and later expanders leaned CD4+. Clones which contracted sat mainly in CM and EM if CD4+, and in EMRA if CD8+.

CDR3 length: 12 residues. TCRdb used MiXCR to reprocess the 5' RACE reads, holding one entry per CDR3 protein. The sample yields 400,000 or so distinct CDR3 sequences, around 18% seen once. This clonotype was seen a handful of times. Its specificity is not known. J is TRBJ2-3 and V is TRBV21-1; the table's D gene call, TRBD1, was not cross checked with the DNA. TRBV21-1 is marked as a pseudogene. The origin of this receptor is an adult woman who had mild COVID-19 (a few samples of this study predate the infection). Cell type and time point are not known. The sample taken for sequencing was PBMCs or a T cell subset sorted from them (not recorded which). This CDR3 is CASTPRADTQYF. Written as DNA, the CDR3 is TGTGCCAGCACCCCTCGAGCAGATACGCAGTATTTT.